The clone carrying this T cell receptor (beta chain) was counted between two and nine times. Its matching antigen is unknown. The sample comes from a study of T cells in Graves' hyperthyroidism and ophthalmopathy. V was trimmed by 7 bases and J by 3 bases, leaving 12 bases between them. This CDR3 contains 13 residues. Germline V lookup: CDR1 MNHEY, CDR2 SVGAGI. Study results and caveats: A 13 V-J signature model discriminated ophthalmopathy versus stable hyperthyroidism. Blood samples included most of the expanded thyroid clonotypes exceeding 0.001. Prediction of ophthalmopathy progression came a median around 6 months pre-onset.

Using RNA transcripts as the source, TCR beta CDR3 regions were amplified. The HTBI primer set was used in a first-round RT-PCR of the TCR CDR3. TCRdb analysed the multiplex PCR reads with MiXCR anew, one entry per CDR3 protein. The sample records about 660,000 distinct CDR3 sequences, 45% being singletons. The gene calls are TRBV6-5 and TRBJ2-5; maybe TRBD2 (5 bases). Sequences were obtained from peripheral blood or thyroid tissue (not recorded which). The TCR originated in an adult man with Graves' disease, either hyperthyroidism or ophthalmopathy (not recorded which). CDR3 sequence: CASTTSGKETQYF. For the CDR3, the DNA is TGTGCCAGCACCACGTCGGGAAAAGAGACCCAGTACTTC.